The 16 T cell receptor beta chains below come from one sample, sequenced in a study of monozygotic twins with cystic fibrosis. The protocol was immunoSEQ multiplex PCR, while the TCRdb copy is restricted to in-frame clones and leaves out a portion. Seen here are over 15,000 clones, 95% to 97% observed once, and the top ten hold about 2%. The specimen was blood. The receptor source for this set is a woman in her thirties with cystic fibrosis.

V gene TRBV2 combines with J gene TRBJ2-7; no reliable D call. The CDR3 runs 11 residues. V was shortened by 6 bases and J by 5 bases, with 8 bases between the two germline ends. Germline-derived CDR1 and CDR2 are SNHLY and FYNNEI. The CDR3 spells CASSPYDEQYF. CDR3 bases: TGTGCCAGCAGCCCCTATGACGAGCAGTACTTC.

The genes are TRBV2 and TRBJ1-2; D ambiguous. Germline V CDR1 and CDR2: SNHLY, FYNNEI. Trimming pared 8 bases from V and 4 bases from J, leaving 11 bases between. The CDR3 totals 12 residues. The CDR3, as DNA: TGTGCCAGCGGAGCAAGCGTCTATGGCTACACCTTC. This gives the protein CASGASVYGYTF.

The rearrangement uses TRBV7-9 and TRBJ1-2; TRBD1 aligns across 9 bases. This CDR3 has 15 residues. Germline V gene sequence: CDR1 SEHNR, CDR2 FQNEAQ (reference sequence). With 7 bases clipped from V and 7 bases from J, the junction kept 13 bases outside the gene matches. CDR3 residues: CASTTVMDRGAGYTF. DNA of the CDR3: TGTGCCAGCACCACCGTGATGGACAGGGGAGCTGGCTACACCTTC.

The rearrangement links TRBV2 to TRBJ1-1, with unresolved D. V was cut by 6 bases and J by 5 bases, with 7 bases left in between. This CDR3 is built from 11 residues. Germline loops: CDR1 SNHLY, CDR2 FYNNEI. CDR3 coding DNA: TGTGCCAGCAGGTATAGTACTGAAGCTTTCTTT. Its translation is CASRYSTEAFF.

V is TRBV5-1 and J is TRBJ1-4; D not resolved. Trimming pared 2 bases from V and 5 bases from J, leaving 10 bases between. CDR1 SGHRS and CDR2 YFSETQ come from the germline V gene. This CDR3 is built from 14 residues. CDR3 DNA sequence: TGCGCCAGCAGCTTAATGGGTCGGAATGAAAAACTGTTTTTT. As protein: CASSLMGRNEKLFF.

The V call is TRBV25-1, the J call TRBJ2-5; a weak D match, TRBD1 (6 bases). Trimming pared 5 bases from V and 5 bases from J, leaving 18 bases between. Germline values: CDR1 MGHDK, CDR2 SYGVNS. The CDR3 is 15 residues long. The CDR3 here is CASSWGQARVETQYF. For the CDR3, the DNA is TGTGCCAGCAGTTGGGGGCAGGCCCGGGTGGAGACCCAGTACTTC. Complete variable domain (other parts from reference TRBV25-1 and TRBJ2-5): EADIYQTPRYLVIGTGKKITLECSQTMGHDKMYWYQQDPGMELHLIHYSYGVNSTEKGDLSSESTVSRIRTEHFPLTLESARPSHTSQYLCASSWGQARVETQYFGPGTRLLVL.

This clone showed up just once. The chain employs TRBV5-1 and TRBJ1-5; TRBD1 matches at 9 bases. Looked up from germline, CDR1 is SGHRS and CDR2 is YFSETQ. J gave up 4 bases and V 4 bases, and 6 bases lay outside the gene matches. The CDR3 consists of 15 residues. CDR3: CASSTGGAGNQPQHF. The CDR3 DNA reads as TGCGCCAGCAGCACAGGGGGCGCAGGAAATCAGCCCCAGCATTTT.

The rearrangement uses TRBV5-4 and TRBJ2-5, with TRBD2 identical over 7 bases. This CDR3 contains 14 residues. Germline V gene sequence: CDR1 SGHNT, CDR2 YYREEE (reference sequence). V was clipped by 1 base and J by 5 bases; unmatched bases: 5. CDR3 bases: TGTGCCAGCAGCTTGCAGCGGGGACGGGAGACCCAGTACTTC. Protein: CASSLQRGRETQYF.

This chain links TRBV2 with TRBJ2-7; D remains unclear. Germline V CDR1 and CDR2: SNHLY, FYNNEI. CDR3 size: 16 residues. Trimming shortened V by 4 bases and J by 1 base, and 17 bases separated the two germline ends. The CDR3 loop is CASSGWPDPTSYEQYF. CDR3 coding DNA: TGTGCCAGCAGTGGCTGGCCGGACCCCACATCCTACGAGCAGTACTTC.

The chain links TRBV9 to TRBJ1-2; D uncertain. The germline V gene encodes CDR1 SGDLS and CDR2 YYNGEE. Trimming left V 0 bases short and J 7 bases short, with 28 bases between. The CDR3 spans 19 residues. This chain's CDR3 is CASSVVDGELTWDSGGYTF. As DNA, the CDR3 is TGTGCCAGCAGCGTAGTAGATGGGGAACTGACGTGGGATTCGGGTGGCTACACCTTC.

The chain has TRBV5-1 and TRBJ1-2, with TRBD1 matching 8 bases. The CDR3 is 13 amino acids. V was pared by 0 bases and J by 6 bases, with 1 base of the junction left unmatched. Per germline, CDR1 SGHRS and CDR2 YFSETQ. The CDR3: CASSLDRGNGYTF. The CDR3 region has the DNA TGCGCCAGCAGCTTGGACAGGGGGAATGGCTACACCTTC.

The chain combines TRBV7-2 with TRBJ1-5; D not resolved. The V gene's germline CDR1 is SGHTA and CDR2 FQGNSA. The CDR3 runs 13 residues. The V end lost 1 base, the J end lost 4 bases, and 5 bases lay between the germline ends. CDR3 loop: CASSLGRNQPQHF. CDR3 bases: TGTGCCAGCAGCTTAGGGAGGAATCAGCCCCAGCATTTT.

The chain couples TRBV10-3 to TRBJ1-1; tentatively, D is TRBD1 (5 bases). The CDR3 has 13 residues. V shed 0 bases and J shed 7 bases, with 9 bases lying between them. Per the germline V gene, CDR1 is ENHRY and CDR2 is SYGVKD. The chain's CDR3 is CAISESRQNEAFF. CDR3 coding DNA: TGTGCCATCAGTGAGTCTAGACAGAATGAAGCTTTCTTT.

The CDR3 DNA is TGCAGCGTCCAAGGTCCCCTTACGCCCGGGACATCCTATGGCTACACCTTC. Translating gives CSVQGPLTPGTSYGYTF. J is TRBJ1-2 and V is TRBV29-1; TRBD1 might be the D (6 bases). Germline V gene sequence: CDR1 SQVTM, CDR2 ANQGSEA. The CDR3 has 17 amino acids. V gave up 6 bases and J gave up 4 bases, with 27 bases separating them.

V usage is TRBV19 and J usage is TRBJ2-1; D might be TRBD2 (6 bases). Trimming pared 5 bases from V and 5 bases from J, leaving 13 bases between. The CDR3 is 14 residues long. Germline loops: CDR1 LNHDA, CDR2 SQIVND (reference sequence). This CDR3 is CASSLVAADNEQFF. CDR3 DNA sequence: TGTGCCAGTAGTTTAGTAGCGGCAGACAATGAGCAGTTCTTC.

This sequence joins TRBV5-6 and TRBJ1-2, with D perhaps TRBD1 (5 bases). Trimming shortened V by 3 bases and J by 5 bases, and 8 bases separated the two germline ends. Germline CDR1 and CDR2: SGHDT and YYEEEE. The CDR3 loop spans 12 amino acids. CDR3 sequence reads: CASSWDGYGYTF. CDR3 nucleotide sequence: TGTGCCAGCAGCTGGGACGGATATGGCTACACCTTC.